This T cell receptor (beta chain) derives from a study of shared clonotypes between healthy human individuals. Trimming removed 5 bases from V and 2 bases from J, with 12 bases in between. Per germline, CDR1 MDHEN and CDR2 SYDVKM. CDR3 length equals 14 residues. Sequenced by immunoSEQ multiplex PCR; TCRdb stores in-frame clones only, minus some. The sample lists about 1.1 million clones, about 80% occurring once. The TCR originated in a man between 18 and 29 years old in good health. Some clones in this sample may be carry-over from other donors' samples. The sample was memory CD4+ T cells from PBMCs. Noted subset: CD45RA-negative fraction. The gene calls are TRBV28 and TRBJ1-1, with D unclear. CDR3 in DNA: TGTGCCAGCAGTCCTATCGGAGAAAACACTGAAGCTTTCTTT. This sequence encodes CASSPIGENTEAFF.